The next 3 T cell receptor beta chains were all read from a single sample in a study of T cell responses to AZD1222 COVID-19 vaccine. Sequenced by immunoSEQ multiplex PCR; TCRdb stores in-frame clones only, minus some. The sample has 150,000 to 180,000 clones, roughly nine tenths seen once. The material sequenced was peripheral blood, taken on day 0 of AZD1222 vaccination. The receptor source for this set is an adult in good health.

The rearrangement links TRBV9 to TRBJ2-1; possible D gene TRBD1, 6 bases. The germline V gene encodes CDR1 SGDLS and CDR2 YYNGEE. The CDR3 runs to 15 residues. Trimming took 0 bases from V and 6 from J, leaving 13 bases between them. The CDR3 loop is CASSVGTGKSNEQFF. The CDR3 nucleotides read TGTGCCAGCAGCGTAGGAACAGGGAAGAGCAATGAGCAGTTCTTC.

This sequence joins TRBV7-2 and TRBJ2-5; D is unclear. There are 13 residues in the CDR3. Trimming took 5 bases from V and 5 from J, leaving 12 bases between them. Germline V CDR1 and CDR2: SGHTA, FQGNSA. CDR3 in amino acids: CASSLWEGETQYF. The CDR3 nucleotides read TGTGCCAGCAGCCTGTGGGAAGGGGAGACCCAGTACTTC.

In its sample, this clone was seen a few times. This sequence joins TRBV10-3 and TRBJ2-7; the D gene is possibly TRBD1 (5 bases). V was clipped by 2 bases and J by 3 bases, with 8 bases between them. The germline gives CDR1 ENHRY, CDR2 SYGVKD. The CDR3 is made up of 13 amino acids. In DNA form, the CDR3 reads TGTGCCATCAGTGAGAGGCAGGGCTACGAGCAGTACTTC. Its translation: CAISERQGYEQYF.